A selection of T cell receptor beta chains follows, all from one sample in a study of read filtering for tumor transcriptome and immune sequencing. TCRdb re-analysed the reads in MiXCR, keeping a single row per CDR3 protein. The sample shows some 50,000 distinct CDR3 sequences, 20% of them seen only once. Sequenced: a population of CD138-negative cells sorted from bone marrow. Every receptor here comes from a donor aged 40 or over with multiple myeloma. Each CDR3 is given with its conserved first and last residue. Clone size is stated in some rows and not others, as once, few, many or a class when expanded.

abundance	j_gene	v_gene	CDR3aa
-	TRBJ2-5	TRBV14	CASSRPGQAQETQYF
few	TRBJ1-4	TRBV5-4	CASSLEDRGREKLFF
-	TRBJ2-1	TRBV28	CASSPETSGNYNEQFF
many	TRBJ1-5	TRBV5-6	CASSAAGINQPQHF
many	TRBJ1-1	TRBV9	CASSVEPISEAFF
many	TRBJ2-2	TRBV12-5	CASGLTGTGELFF
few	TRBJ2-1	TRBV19	CASRGQGNNEQFF
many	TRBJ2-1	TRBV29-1	CSVEPPGINEQFF
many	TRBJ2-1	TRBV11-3	CASSLDSGGYNEQFF
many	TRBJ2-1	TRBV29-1	CSVEHRDSALNDGQFF
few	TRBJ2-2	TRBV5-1	CASSTQGTGELFF
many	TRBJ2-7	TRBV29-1	CSVRDSYEQYF
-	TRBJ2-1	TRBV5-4	CASSPAAGAVLNEQFF
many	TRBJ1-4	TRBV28	CASNPSQGAVGEKLFF
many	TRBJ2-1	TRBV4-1	CASRGTSGRGEQFF
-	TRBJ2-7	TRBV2	CASSDARGSYEQYF
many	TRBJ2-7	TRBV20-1	CSARDRTSGSYEQYF
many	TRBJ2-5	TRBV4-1	CASSQDLTAQSETQYF
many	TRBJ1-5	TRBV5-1	CASSSDGTAVQPQHF
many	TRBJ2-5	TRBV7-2	CASSLLAGQETQYF
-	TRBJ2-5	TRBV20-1	CSAGGGLAGTETQYF
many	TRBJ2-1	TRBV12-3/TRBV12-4	CASSYSGPYNEQFF
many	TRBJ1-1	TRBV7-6	CASSSLDENTEAFF
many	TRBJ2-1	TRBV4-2	CASSQAPGGWDNEQFF
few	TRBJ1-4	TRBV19	CASCRSRGEKLFF
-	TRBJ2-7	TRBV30	CAWTGLGQDEQYF
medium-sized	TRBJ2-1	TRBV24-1	CATKDPGGQEQFF
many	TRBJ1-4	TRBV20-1	CSARTSGYWDEKLFF
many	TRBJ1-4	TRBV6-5	CASSARPNEKLFF
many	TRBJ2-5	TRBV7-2	CASSPRTSGIETQYF
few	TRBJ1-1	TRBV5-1	CASSLGSTGGVGNTEAFF
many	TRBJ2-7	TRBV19	CASSPRLAGGPYEQYF
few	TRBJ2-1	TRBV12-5	CASGFGGYLAGGPEYNEQFF
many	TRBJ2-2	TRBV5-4	CASSRGGPSGTNTGELFF
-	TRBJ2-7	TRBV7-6	CASSSGQGGGYEQYF
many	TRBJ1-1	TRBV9	CASSVTGNTEAFF
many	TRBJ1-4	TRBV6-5	CASSYFIGTGNVKLFF
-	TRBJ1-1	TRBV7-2	CASSPGRQNTEAFF
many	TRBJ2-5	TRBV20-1	CSAMAGGTSQETQYF
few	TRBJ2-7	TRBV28	CASSLYTYEQYF
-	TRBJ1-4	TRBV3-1	CASSPRDGQNEKLFF
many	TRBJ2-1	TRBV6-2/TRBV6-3	CASMGITWTSGSIHEQFF
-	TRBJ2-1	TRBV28	CASSQLRDRGHNEQFF
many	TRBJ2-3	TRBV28	CASRTGLAGTNTDTQYF
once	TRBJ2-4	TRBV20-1	CSAETGTLGNIQYF
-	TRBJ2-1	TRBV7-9	CASHGATGGNNEQFF